These 15 T cell receptor beta chains share one sample of origin, sequenced in a study of blood T cell repertoires in COVID-19. Repertoires were generated with immunoSEQ multiplex PCR, while TCRdb's copy carries only in-frame clones and drops some. The table records 88,000 or so clones, over 75% of them present only once. Sequencing was performed on peripheral blood. Receptors originate from a man aged 55 to 70 with acute or convalescent COVID-19.

V usage is TRBV15 and J usage is TRBJ1-1, with a weak D call TRBD1 (6 bases). The CDR3 totals 15 residues. With 1 base removed from V and 3 bases from J, the gap between germline ends came to 12 bases. From germline, CDR1 is LNHNV and CDR2 YYDKDF (reference sequence). Here the CDR3 reads CATSRGESGDTEAFF. The DNA for the CDR3 is TGTGCCACCAGCAGAGGAGAATCAGGGGACACTGAAGCTTTCTTT.

The chain couples TRBV7-2 to TRBJ1-4; D is uncertain. V lost 5 bases and J lost 3, with 4 bases in between. Germline V lookup: CDR1 SGHTA, CDR2 FQGNSA. The CDR3 extends over 12 amino acids. The CDR3 DNA reads as TGTGCCAGCAGCCATCCTAATGAAAAACTGTTTTTT. The encoded protein is CASSHPNEKLFF.

This clone was seen once. The rearrangement joins TRBV5-1 to TRBJ2-7; the match to TRBD1 covers 8 bases. Looked up from germline, CDR1 is SGHRS and CDR2 is YFSETQ. The V and J ends lost 4 bases and 5 bases, in that order; junction bases with no gene match: 5. The CDR3 spans 13 residues. The CDR3 is CASSERTGNEQYF. CDR3 coding DNA: TGCGCCAGCAGCGAAAGGACAGGGAACGAGCAGTACTTC. The whole variable domain, remainder taken from reference TRBV5-1 and TRBJ2-7, is KAGVTQTPRYLIKTRGQQVTLSCSPISGHRSVSWYQQTPGQGLQFLFEYFSETQRNKGNFPGRFSGRQFSNSRSEMNVSTLELGDSALYLCASSERTGNEQYFGPGTRLTVT.

The chain carries TRBV5-4 and TRBJ1-2; D remains ambiguous. The CDR3 runs to 13 residues. V was trimmed by 1 base and J by 5 bases, leaving 9 bases between them. The V gene's germline CDR1 is SGHNT and CDR2 YYREEE (reference sequence). The CDR3 sequence: CASSLRGEYGYTF. The CDR3 nucleotides are TGTGCCAGCAGCTTGCGTGGGGAGTATGGCTACACCTTC.

The V call is TRBV19, the J call TRBJ1-4; D remains ambiguous. The V end lost 4 bases, the J end lost 5 bases, and 11 bases lay between the germline ends. Germline values: CDR1 LNHDA, CDR2 SQIVND (reference sequence). The CDR3 totals 14 residues. The chain's CDR3 is CASSSGIPNEKLFF. CDR3 nucleotide sequence: TGTGCCAGTAGTAGCGGAATTCCAAATGAAAAACTGTTTTTT. The whole variable domain, filled in from reference TRBV19 and TRBJ1-4, reads DGGITQSPKYLFRKEGQNVTLSCEQNLNHDAMYWYRQDPGQGLRLIYYSQIVNDFQKGDIAEGYSVSREKKESFPLTVTSAQKNPTAFYLCASSSGIPNEKLFFGSGTQLSVL.

CDR3 DNA: TGTGCCAGCAGCGTGGGCCCAGGAATCGCGAACACTGAAGCTTTCTTT. It translates to CASSVGPGIANTEAFF. This chain connects TRBV9 to TRBJ1-1; no definite D call. This CDR3 contains 16 residues. Germline lookup yields CDR1 SGDLS and CDR2 YYNGEE. Between the trimmed V and J ends, which lost 2 bases and 1 base, there was a span of 15 bases.

V and J are TRBV5-4 and TRBJ2-7, with D uncertain. Between the trimmed V and J ends, which lost 4 bases and 3 bases, there was a span of 11 bases. Germline V gene lookup returns CDR1 SGHNT and CDR2 YYREEE (reference sequence). The CDR3 covers 13 residues. The CDR3 region is CASSTFSRYEQYF. CDR3 sequence (DNA): TGTGCCAGCAGCACCTTTAGCCGCTACGAGCAGTACTTC.

The chain recombines TRBV11-2 with TRBJ2-7; TRBD1 might be the D (6 bases). Trimming shortened V by 0 bases and J by 4 bases, and 16 bases separated the two germline ends. The CDR3 runs to 16 residues. CDR1 is SGHAT and CDR2 is FQNNGV in the germline V gene. The CDR3 nucleotides read TGTGCCAGCAGCTTAGAAGCTGGACAGCCCTCTTACGAGCAGTACTTC. The encoded protein is CASSLEAGQPSYEQYF.

In this sample, this clone turned up once. The chain uses TRBV20-1 and TRBJ2-7; TRBD2 is a possible D gene (5 bases). The germline V gene encodes CDR1 DFQATT and CDR2 SNEGSKA (reference sequence). Between the trimmed V and J ends, which lost 6 bases and 5 bases, there was a span of 11 bases. The length of the CDR3 is 11 residues. CDR3 in DNA: TGCAGTGCCCCCAGAGGGAACGAGCAGTACTTC. Encoded protein: CSAPRGNEQYF.

The chain carries TRBV7-2 and TRBJ2-3; D is possibly TRBD2 (5 bases). Trimming took 3 bases from V and 2 from J, leaving 12 bases between them. There are 15 residues in the CDR3. Germline loops: CDR1 SGHTA, CDR2 FQGNSA. The CDR3 region has the DNA TGTGCCAGCAGCTTTCGAGGGTTTGACACAGATACGCAGTATTTT. Its translation: CASSFRGFDTDTQYF.

This clone was seen once. The chain combines TRBV7-2 with TRBJ2-5; TRBD2 matches 9 bases. The CDR3 has 18 amino acids. The V gene end was trimmed by 3 bases and the J gene end by 2 bases; junction bases not matched to a gene: 13. From germline, CDR1 is SGHTA and CDR2 FQGNSA. The CDR3, as DNA: TGTGCCAGCAGCTTCCTCTCTTTTAGCGGGAGATTTCAAGAGACCCAGTACTTC. This translates into CASSFLSFSGRFQETQYF. The full variable domain, with the rest looked up from reference TRBV7-2 and TRBJ2-5, is GAGVSQSPSNKVTEKGKDVELRCDPISGHTALYWYRQSLGQGLEFLIYFQGNSAPDKSGLPSDRFSAERTGGSVSTLTIQRTQQEDSAVYLCASSFLSFSGRFQETQYFGPGTRLLVL.

The V gene is TRBV30, the J gene TRBJ1-1; D gene uncertain. The length of the CDR3 is 13 residues. Trimming removed 4 bases from V and 0 bases from J, with 9 bases in between. Germline values: CDR1 GTSNPN, CDR2 SVGIG (reference sequence). The CDR3 bases are TGTGCCTGGAACAGAGCCATGAACACTGAAGCTTTCTTT. It specifies CAWNRAMNTEAFF.

This clone was counted a single time. The V call is TRBV7-8, the J call TRBJ2-7, with 8 bases matching TRBD2. With V trimmed by 1 base and J by 6 bases, 20 bases remained unmatched. The CDR3 length is 19 residues. Germline CDR1 reads SGHVS; CDR2 reads FQNEAQ. The CDR3 loop is CASSLGGWSGSSVAGEQYF. As DNA, the CDR3 is TGTGCCAGCAGCTTAGGAGGTTGGAGCGGGAGTTCGGTAGCCGGCGAGCAGTACTTC. Full variable domain (missing parts from reference TRBV7-8 and TRBJ2-7): GAGVSQSPRYKVAKRGQDVALRCDPISGHVSLFWYQQALGQGPEFLTYFQNEAQLDKSGLPSDRFFAERPEGSVSTLKIQRTQQEDSAVYLCASSLGGWSGSSVAGEQYFGPGTRLTVT.

This clone was observed once. The final CDR3 position lacks the conserved phenylalanine or tryptophan, pointing to a likely read error. It is unclear where the CDR3 begins or ends on the DNA, so no DNA is shown, and the CDR3 is as TCRdb lists it. The chain links TRBV29-1 to TRBJ2-7; TRBD2 is taken as the D call from the table, unchecked against the DNA. Including both end residues, the CDR3 is 12 amino acids long. CDR1 is SQVTM and CDR2 is ANQGSEA in the germline V gene. The CDR3: CSVERASGGPLM.

This chain links TRBV30 with TRBJ2-7; TRBD1 aligns across 10 bases. The CDR3 length is 14 residues. Germline V gives CDR1 GTSNPN, CDR2 SVGIG (reference sequence). J gave up 5 bases and V 0 bases, and 4 bases lay outside the gene matches. Written as DNA, the CDR3 is TGTGCCTGGAGTGTTGGGACAGGGGAACACGAGCAGTACTTC. This gives the protein CAWSVGTGEHEQYF.